This T cell receptor beta chain was profiled in a study of beta chain features in type 1 diabetes. A word on this clone: Its antigen is not known.

V shed 4 bases and J shed 2 bases, with 17 bases lying between them. The CDR3 is made up of 15 amino acids. The germline V gene encodes CDR1 GTSNPN and CDR2 SVGIG (reference sequence). Regarding the study as a whole: Insertion counts at VDJ junctions were lower in type 1 diabetes patients, who also showed more deletions there.

The whole isolated RNA underwent reverse transcription, so sequencing captured expressed TCRB transcripts. Measured with immunoSEQ multiplex PCR; TCRdb has only the in-frame clones, and not every one. This sample yields about half a million clones, of which 30% are seen a single time; almost 0.065% belongs to the top ten. The rearrangement uses TRBV30 and TRBJ1-2; D gene ambiguous. The source of this sequence is a man between 18 and 29 years old in good health. The specimen was naive CD4+ T cells from blood. The CDR3 nucleotides are TGTGCCTGGACCCTGAGGCGGGTTTCGAACTATGGCTACACCTTC. This gives the protein CAWTLRRVSNYGYTF.